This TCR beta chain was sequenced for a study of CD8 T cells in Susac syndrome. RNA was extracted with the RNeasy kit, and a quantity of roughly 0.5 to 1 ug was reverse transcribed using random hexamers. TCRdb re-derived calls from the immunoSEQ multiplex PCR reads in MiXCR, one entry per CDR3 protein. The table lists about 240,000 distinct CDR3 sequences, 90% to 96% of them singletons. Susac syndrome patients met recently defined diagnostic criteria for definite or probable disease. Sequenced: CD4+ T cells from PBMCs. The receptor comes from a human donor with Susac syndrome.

CDR3 region: CSARVELRGTEAFF. CDR3 DNA sequence: TGCAGTGCTAGAGTGGAACTCAGGGGCACTGAAGCTTTCTTT. The chain joins TRBV20-1 to TRBJ1-1; TRBD1 is a possible D gene (6 bases). The CDR3 totals 14 residues. V lost 1 base, J lost 4 bases, and 13 bases lay in between. CDR1 is DFQATT and CDR2 is SNEGSKA in the germline V gene (reference sequence).